This T cell receptor beta chain was identified in a study of cytomegalovirus exposure and HLA in healthy donors. The PCR had 60 Vbeta and 13 Jbeta primers. Here immunoSEQ multiplex PCR was the method, and the copy in TCRdb shows in-frame clones only, minus some. The sample has nearly 300,000 clones, 75% to 90% seen once; the top ten hold 4%. The CDR3 consists of 18 residues. Losses at the gene ends were 1 base for V and 0 bases for J; bases not matched to a gene: 6. The germline gives CDR1 SGHVS, CDR2 FQNEAQ. The sequence came from a middle-aged man in good health and CMV-seropositive. Sequenced material: PBMCs. The chain is built from TRBV7-8 and TRBJ2-7, with 13 bases identical to TRBD2. The CDR3 DNA is TGTGCCAGCAGCTTAGTCTTACTAGCGGGAGGGCTCTCCTACGAGCAGTACTTC. Its translation is CASSLVLLAGGLSYEQYF.